This record concerns one T cell receptor (beta chain) sequence. The antigen is undetermined. The PCR was carried out with 60 Vbeta primers and 13 Jbeta primers. Using immunoSEQ multiplex PCR, the repertoire was profiled, and TCRdb retains in-frame clones only, with some absent. The sample has 160,000 or so clones, 79% seen once. Germline V gives CDR1 MDHEN, CDR2 SYDVKM. The CDR3 spans 13 residues. The trim removed 2 bases at V and 8 bases at J, leaving 4 bases unmatched. This specimen comes from a study of cytomegalovirus exposure and HLA in healthy donors. Findings of the study overall: TCR association rates varied by HLA locus in a later analysis, with DRB1 highest and HLA-C lowest. Productive rates of about 87% or about 30% were seen for most TCR beta V segments in an earlier analysis. According to the study, some 160 TCR beta chains were cytomegalovirus-associated.

The chain is built from TRBV28 and TRBJ1-2, with TRBD1 matching 8 bases. Sequenced: PBMCs. The source is a woman aged 40 to 50 in good health and CMV-seronegative. In DNA, the CDR3 is TGTGCCAGCAGTTTACTAGGACAGGGCGGCTACACCTTC. This encodes CASSLLGQGGYTF.